These 7 T cell receptor beta chains came from one sample sequenced in a study of T cell responses to AZD1222 COVID-19 vaccine. TCRdb's table, derived via immunoSEQ multiplex PCR, lists solely in-frame clones and lacks some. This table holds 50,000 to 65,000 clones, 65% to 90% found once. Here the sequenced sample was peripheral blood, taken 28 days after the second AZD1222 dose. Every receptor here comes from an adult who received the AZD1222 COVID-19 vaccine.

This chain uses TRBV5-1 with TRBJ2-7; D not certain. This CDR3 has 14 residues. Trimming cost V 0 bases and J 4 bases, with 11 bases left between them. From germline, CDR1 is SGHRS and CDR2 YFSETQ. CDR3 sequence reads: CASSLGVDGYEQYF. In DNA, the CDR3 is TGCGCCAGCAGCTTGGGGGTGGACGGATACGAGCAGTACTTC.

The chain carries TRBV28 and TRBJ1-5, with 7 bases identical to TRBD1. This CDR3 comprises 15 residues. The V gene's germline CDR1 is MDHEN and CDR2 SYDVKM. After removal of 7 bases from V and 1 base from J, the junction contained 7 bases not matched to a gene. The CDR3 coding sequence is TGTGCCAGCACATACAGGGGCGCGAGCAATCAGCCCCAGCATTTT. This encodes CASTYRGASNQPQHF.

The chain combines TRBV7-9 with TRBJ1-5, with 7 bases fitting TRBD1. J was trimmed by 6 bases and V by 1 base; bases with no gene match: 3. This CDR3 is 14 amino acids long. Germline CDR1 SEHNR, CDR2 FQNEAQ (reference sequence). Here the CDR3 DNA reads TGTGCCAGCAGCTTAGGCCAGGGGGGTCAGCCCCAGCATTTT. Residues: CASSLGQGGQPQHF. Full variable domain (rest looked up from reference TRBV7-9 and TRBJ1-5): DTGVSQNPRHKITKRGQNVTFRCDPISEHNRLYWYRQTLGQGPEFLTYFQNEAQLEKSRLLSDRFSAERPKGSFSTLEIQRTEQGDSAMYLCASSLGQGGQPQHFGDGTRLSIL.

The rearrangement links TRBV5-1 to TRBJ1-5; D is possibly TRBD1 (6 bases). The germline V gene has CDR1 SGHRS and CDR2 YFSETQ. The length of the CDR3 is 14 residues. With 0 bases removed from V and 7 bases from J, the gap between germline ends came to 11 bases. This chain's CDR3 is CASSLEGGGQPQHF. CDR3 nucleotides: TGCGCCAGCAGCTTGGAAGGGGGGGGCCAGCCCCAGCATTTT.

The genes are TRBV5-6 and TRBJ1-6; no clear D. V was pared by 1 base and J by 3 bases, with 5 bases between. The CDR3 has 14 amino acids. Germline V CDR1 and CDR2: SGHDT, YYEEEE. The DNA of the CDR3 is TGTGCCAGCAGCTTGAACTTCTATAATTCACCCCTCCACTTT. Translation: CASSLNFYNSPLHF.

The chain employs TRBV28 and TRBJ2-6; 7 bases are a match to TRBD1. Trimming took 7 bases from V and 8 from J; bases not matched to a gene: 8. Per germline, CDR1 MDHEN and CDR2 SYDVKM. This CDR3 has 14 amino acids. This CDR3 is CASIPGQATNVLTF. The CDR3 bases are TGTGCCAGCATCCCCGGACAGGCCACCAACGTCCTGACTTTC.

The chain uses TRBV15 and TRBJ1-6; 7 nucleotides align to TRBD1. CDR1 LNHNV and CDR2 YYDKDF come from the germline V gene (reference sequence). The CDR3 sequence is 16 residues long. V shed 0 bases, J shed 10 bases, and the junction held 9 bases outside the gene matches. Written as DNA, the CDR3 is TGTGCCACCAGCAGAGATGGCGGGACAGAAGGGTCACCCCTCCACTTT. Translated: CATSRDGGTEGSPLHF.